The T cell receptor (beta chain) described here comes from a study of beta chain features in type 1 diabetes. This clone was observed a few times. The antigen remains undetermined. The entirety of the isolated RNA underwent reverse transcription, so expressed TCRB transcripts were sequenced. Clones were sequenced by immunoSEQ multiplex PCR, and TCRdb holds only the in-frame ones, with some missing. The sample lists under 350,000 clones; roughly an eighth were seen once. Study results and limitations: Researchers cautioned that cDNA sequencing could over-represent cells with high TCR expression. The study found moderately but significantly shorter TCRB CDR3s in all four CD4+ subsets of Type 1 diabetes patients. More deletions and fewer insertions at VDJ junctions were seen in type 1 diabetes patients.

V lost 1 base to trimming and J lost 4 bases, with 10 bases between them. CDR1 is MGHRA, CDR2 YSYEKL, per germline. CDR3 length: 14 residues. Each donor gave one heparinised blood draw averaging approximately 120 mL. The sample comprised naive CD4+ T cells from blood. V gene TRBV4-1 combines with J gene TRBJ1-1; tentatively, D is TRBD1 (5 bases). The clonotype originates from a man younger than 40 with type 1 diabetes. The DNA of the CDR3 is TGCGCCAGCAGCCAAGTCCCGACAGCCACTGAAGCTTTCTTT. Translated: CASSQVPTATEAFF.